A selection of T cell receptor beta chains follows, all from one sample in a study of blood T cell repertoires in COVID-19. Produced via immunoSEQ multiplex PCR; TCRdb's table is partial and in-frame only. The table lists more than 95,000 clones, roughly 76% of them singletons. The sample comprised peripheral blood. These receptors were collected from a woman aged 65 to 85 with acute or convalescent COVID-19. Each CDR3 is given with its conserved first and last residue.

j_call | v_call | cdr3_aa
TRBJ1-2 | TRBV5-6 | CASSLGLGYTF
TRBJ2-2 | TRBV19 | CASSRGQNTGELFF
TRBJ2-1 | TRBV4-3 | CASSQGGGAREQFF
TRBJ1-3 | TRBV4-3 | CASSQVQGANTIYF
TRBJ1-3 | TRBV5-1 | CASSLGVQGSGNTIYF
TRBJ2-7 | TRBV6-5 | CASSRDRERYEQYF
TRBJ2-7 | TRBV5-4 | CASSLGGTYEQYF
TRBJ1-2 | TRBV5-1 | CASSPEGNYGYTF
TRBJ2-1 | TRBV29-1 | CSVEGRGSYNEQFF
TRBJ1-2 | TRBV5-1 | CASSLGGTGDGYTF
TRBJ1-2 | TRBV19 | CASSIGRQGSYGYTF
TRBJ2-3 | TRBV11-2 | CASSLRADTQYF
TRBJ1-2 | TRBV30 | CAWSVRRHLNYGYTF
TRBJ2-7 | TRBV2 | CASTLAGPAYEQYF
TRBJ2-1 | TRBV5-6 | CASTLQGRINEQFF
TRBJ2-1 | TRBV7-2 | CASSFDRSAYNEQFF
TRBJ1-1 | TRBV2 | CARETGGTEAFF
TRBJ1-2 | TRBV6-1 | CASSEWGDYTF
TRBJ2-7 | TRBV11-3 | CASSPRTSGGAVSYEQYF
TRBJ1-6 | TRBV30 | CAWSPTGGMNSPLHF
TRBJ1-5 | TRBV3-1/TRBV3-2 | CASSLRGGDQPQHF
TRBJ1-1 | TRBV12-5 | CASGFSPGQGAIVAFF
TRBJ1-2 | TRBV9 | CASSVGTGDNLSGYTF